The 9 T cell receptor beta chains listed next were all sequenced from one sample in a study of kidney transplant recipient with SARS-CoV-2 infection. Each CDR3 protein is one row after TCRdb ran MiXCR on the reads. Among 200,000 to 250,000 distinct CDR3 sequences, more than 25% were seen once, and the ten largest hold roughly 7%. The sample in question was a blood sample, obtained at baseline and on day 111 from a kidney transplant recipient. These receptors came from a male patient in his thirties who had COVID-19 and was a kidney transplant recipient. These T cells may partly come from the graft donor.

This clonotype was counted many times. The chain is built from TRBV6-6 and TRBJ2-1; 12 nucleotides match TRBD2. The CDR3 runs 16 residues. V was clipped by 6 bases and J by 9 bases; unmatched bases: 12. The germline V gene has CDR1 MNHNY and CDR2 SVGAGI (reference sequence). The CDR3, as DNA: TGTGCCAGCAGCATTGAGGGGTCTAGCGGGAGGGCTGAGCAGTTCTTC. Protein product: CASSIEGSSGRAEQFF.

On this clonotype itself: A much larger clone lies one base from this, so it may be a read error. The chain has TRBV3-2 and TRBJ2-2; the table's D call TRBD2 went unverified against the DNA. TRBV3-2 is a pseudogene locus. The CDR3 loop spans 13 amino acids. Here the CDR3 DNA reads TGTGCCAGCAGCCAAGTGCGGGCCAGGGAGCTGTTTTTT. As protein: CASSQVRARELFF.

This clonotype was detected only a few times. This chain uses TRBV28 with TRBJ2-3; possibly TRBD1 or TRBD2 for D (5 bases each). Germline assignment: CDR1 MDHEN and CDR2 SYDVKM. The CDR3 consists of 10 residues. Trimming took off 8 bases at V and 10 bases at J, with 10 bases between the two ends. CDR3 sequence: CASSRGAQYF. In nucleotides, the CDR3 is TGTGCCAGCTCGCGAGGGGCGCAGTATTTT.

This clonotype was picked up many times. The chain uses TRBV14 and TRBJ2-3, with TRBD1 identical over 7 bases. The length of the CDR3 is 16 residues. Germline trimming cut 2 bases from V and 4 bases from J; bases unmatched to any gene: 9. The V gene's germline CDR1 is SGHDN and CDR2 FVKESK. In DNA form, the CDR3 reads TGTGCCAGCAGCCAAAGGGGACAGTTAAACCCAGATACGCAGTATTTT. This sequence encodes CASSQRGQLNPDTQYF. Full variable domain (missing parts from reference TRBV14 and TRBJ2-3): EAGVTQFPSHSVIEKGQTVTLRCDPISGHDNLYWYRRVMGKEIKFLLHFVKESKQDESGMPNNRFLAERTGGTYSTLKVQPAELEDSGVYFCASSQRGQLNPDTQYFGPGTRLTVL.

This clonotype appeared a few times. J is TRBJ2-3 and V is TRBV20-1; weak D call: TRBD1 (5 bases). Germline values: CDR1 DFQATT, CDR2 SNEGSKA (reference sequence). Trimming cost V 0 bases and J 1 base, with 20 bases left between them. This CDR3 comprises 18 residues. The DNA for the CDR3 is TGCAGTGCTAGAGATCACAGGCAGGTCAGAACTGGCACAGATACGCAGTATTTT. The encoded protein is CSARDHRQVRTGTDTQYF.

Concerning this clonotype: This may be a read error: a much more frequent sequence differs by one nucleotide. This chain uses TRBV7-4 with TRBJ1-2, with no clear D. The CDR3 runs 17 residues. In germline, CDR1 is SGHVT, CDR2 SQSDAQ. Here the CDR3 DNA reads TGTGCCTGCAGCAATAGGAATTCAGCTCGAAAGACCTATGGCTACACCTTC. This translates into CACSNRNSARKTYGYTF.

In nucleotides, the CDR3 is TGTGGCAGTACGGACGGTGATGGCCGAAAGACCTGTGGCTACACCTTC. Amino acids: CGSTDGDGRKTCGYTF. The rearrangement links TRBV8-2 to TRBJ1-2. TRBV8-2 is a known pseudogene. This CDR3 is built from 16 residues.

At least ten counts were recorded for this clonotype. V is TRBV11-2 and J is TRBJ1-1; D possibly corresponds to TRBD1 (5 bases). The germline CDR1 and CDR2 sequences are SGHAT and FQNNGV. The V end lost 0 bases, the J end lost 2 bases, and 7 bases lay between the germline ends. The CDR3 covers 14 residues. The CDR3 loop is CASSLEGENTEAFF. The CDR3 DNA sequence: TGTGCCAGCAGCTTAGAAGGGGAAAACACTGAAGCTTTCTTT.

A note on this clonotype: A clone one base away is much larger, so this may be a read error. The chain has TRBV7-9 and TRBJ1-1, with D unclear. Per the germline V gene, CDR1 is SEHNR and CDR2 is FQNEAQ (reference sequence). CDR3 length equals 13 residues. In DNA, the CDR3 is TGTGCCAACAGCTTTTGGACGGACACTGAAGCTTTCTTT. Translation: CANSFWTDTEAFF.